A single sample is the source of the 14 T cell receptor beta chains below, sequenced in a study of spatial heterogeneity in lung cancer. Time point noted: sample taken at primary tumor resection. Sequencing was performed on whole RNA extracted from tumor and nontumor lung tissue, or from frozen PBMC, and the material was left unsorted. From the 5' RACE reads, TCRdb called clonotypes with MiXCR, one entry per CDR3 protein. Here the sample spans fewer than 6,000 distinct CDR3 sequences, 20% to 30% being singletons. The input for sequencing was PBMCs, taken at surgery. The receptor source for this set is a male donor with early-stage non-small cell lung cancer.

This clonotype was found a few times. V is TRBV3-1 and J is TRBJ2-1; 9 bases agree with TRBD2. V was clipped by 0 bases and J by 4 bases; unmatched bases: 7. The V gene's germline CDR1 is LGHDT and CDR2 YNNKEL (reference sequence). The CDR3 is 17 residues long. The CDR3 region is CASSQDPVREGYNEQFF. CDR3 coding DNA: TGTGCCAGCAGCCAAGATCCGGTGCGGGAGGGATACAATGAGCAGTTCTTC.

In DNA, the CDR3 is TGTGCCAGCAGGAACTACCCGGAAGAGACCCAGTACTTC. It encodes CASRNYPEETQYF. This sequence joins TRBV9 and TRBJ2-5; D gene unclear. Per the germline V gene, CDR1 is SGDLS and CDR2 is YYNGEE. V was shortened by 5 bases and J by 3 bases, with 11 bases between the two germline ends. The CDR3 is made up of 13 amino acids.

CDR3 sequence reads: CASSEPLGTYEQYF. In DNA form, the CDR3 reads TGTGCCAGCAGTGAACCGCTAGGGACCTACGAGCAGTACTTC. This sequence joins TRBV25-1 and TRBJ2-7, with no clear D. CDR1 and CDR2 (germline): MGHDK, SYGVNS. V lost 2 bases and J lost 2, with 10 bases in between. The CDR3 runs to 14 residues.

The rearrangement links TRBV6-2 or TRBV6-3 to TRBJ1-1, with D perhaps TRBD1 (6 bases). The germline V gene encodes CDR1 MNHEY and CDR2 SVGEGT. Trimming cost V 7 bases and J 8 bases, with 17 bases left between them. CDR3 length equals 13 residues. CDR3 protein: CASTRGSGQEAFF. The CDR3 nucleotides read TGTGCCAGCACCAGGGGCAGCGGCCAAGAAGCTTTCTTT.

This chain links TRBV4-2 with TRBJ2-7, with D tentatively TRBD2 (6 bases). V was shortened by 5 bases and J by 5 bases, with 22 bases between the two germline ends. The CDR3 consists of 16 residues. CDR1 LGHNA and CDR2 YNFKEQ come from the germline V gene. The CDR3 nucleotides are TGTGCCAGCAGCAGCAGTTTCGCGGGGCAGCCCCACGAGCAGTACTTC. The encoded protein is CASSSSFAGQPHEQYF.

V usage is TRBV28 and J usage is TRBJ2-2, with D maybe TRBD1 (6 bases). The CDR3 contains 16 residues. V lost 1 base, J lost 0 bases, and 9 bases lay in between. Germline CDR1 reads MDHEN; CDR2 reads SYDVKM. The CDR3 protein is CASSLLTGTNTGELFF. The CDR3 region has the DNA TGTGCCAGCAGTTTATTGACAGGAACGAACACCGGGGAGCTGTTTTTT.

In this sample, this clonotype is medium-sized. The rearrangement joins TRBV5-1 to TRBJ2-1; possibly TRBD2 for D (5 bases). V gave up 5 bases and J gave up 4 bases, with 13 bases separating them. The CDR3 consists of 14 residues. Germline V lookup: CDR1 SGHRS, CDR2 YFSETQ. CDR3 sequence (DNA): TGCGCCAGCAGTTCCGGAGCGGTTTACAATGAGCAGTTCTTC. This translates into CASSSGAVYNEQFF.

Judged by abundance, this clonotype is medium-sized. The genes are TRBV30 and TRBJ1-5, with D perhaps TRBD1 (5 bases). The germline V gene encodes CDR1 GTSNPN and CDR2 SVGIG (reference sequence). Trimming pared 2 bases from V and 3 bases from J, leaving 14 bases between. This CDR3 has 15 amino acids. This CDR3 reads CAWSPPGGDNQPQHF. The CDR3, as DNA: TGTGCCTGGAGTCCCCCCGGGGGGGACAATCAGCCCCAGCATTTT.

This clonotype is classed as medium-sized. V usage is TRBV12-3 or TRBV12-4 and J usage is TRBJ2-7; 11 bases map to TRBD2. V dropped 6 bases and J dropped 1; count of bases not matched to a gene: 23. This CDR3 is 21 amino acids long. The CDR3 nucleotides are TGTGCCAGCAGCCCCTCAAGGTGGGGACTAGCGGTTCCCAGGAGGTCCTACGAGCAGTACTTC. This encodes CASSPSRWGLAVPRRSYEQYF.

The chain carries TRBV5-8 and TRBJ2-7; D perhaps matches TRBD2 (6 bases). Looked up from germline, CDR1 is SGHTS and CDR2 is YDEGEE. The CDR3 has 15 residues. V was pared by 4 bases and J by 5 bases, with 19 bases between. Written as DNA, the CDR3 is TGTGCCAGCAGCCCAATAGAGGGAGGATTTGACGAGCAGTACTTC. Amino acid sequence: CASSPIEGGFDEQYF.

This clonotype is categorized as medium-sized (0.01 to 0.1%). In nucleotides, the CDR3 is TGTGCCAGCAGTGGTAGCGACGAGCAGTACTTC. This encodes CASSGSDEQYF. The chain employs TRBV2 and TRBJ2-7; D perhaps matches TRBD2 (5 bases). Germline loops: CDR1 SNHLY, CDR2 FYNNEI. CDR3 length equals 11 residues. V shed 4 bases and J shed 5 bases, with 6 bases lying between them. Full variable domain (rest looked up from reference TRBV2 and TRBJ2-7): EPEVTQTPSHQVTQMGQEVILRCVPISNHLYFYWYRQILGQKVEFLVSFYNNEISEKSEIFDDQFSVERPDGSNFTLKIRSTKLEDSAMYFCASSGSDEQYFGPGTRLTVT.

The chain uses TRBV20-1 and TRBJ2-3; TRBD2 agrees at 9 bases. The CDR3 loop spans 14 amino acids. V shed 5 bases and J 3 bases; nucleotides not matched to a gene: 6. CDR1 and CDR2 from the germline V gene are DFQATT and SNEGSKA (reference sequence). The CDR3 sequence is CSAQSGRRTDTQYF. The CDR3 DNA sequence: TGCAGTGCTCAGAGCGGGAGGAGAACAGATACGCAGTATTTT.

This clonotype was seen only a few times. The chain has TRBV6-2 or TRBV6-3 and TRBJ2-7; 11 positions match TRBD2. Germline V gene data show CDR1 as MNHEY and CDR2 as SVGEGT. Unmatched junction bases numbered 5, after V lost 0 bases and J lost 4 bases. The CDR3 contains 16 residues. CDR3 region: CASSYSALAGVYEQYF. CDR3 in DNA: TGTGCCAGCAGTTACTCGGCACTAGCGGGAGTTTACGAGCAGTACTTC.

In its sample, this clonotype is medium-sized. The chain couples TRBV7-8 to TRBJ2-6; 7 nucleotides align to TRBD1. V trimming: 0 bases; J trimming: 2 bases; junction bases outside the gene matches: 7. CDR1 is SGHVS, CDR2 FQNEAQ, per germline. The CDR3 spans 18 residues. CDR3 residues: CASSLAPWQGAGANVLTF. CDR3 bases: TGTGCCAGCAGCTTAGCCCCCTGGCAGGGGGCTGGGGCCAACGTCCTGACTTTC.